Listed below are T cell receptor beta chains from one sample, sequenced in a study of Ad26.COV2.S vaccination and SARS-CoV-2 variants. Method: immunoSEQ multiplex PCR; TCRdb's copy keeps in-frame clones and lacks some. The profile shows over 85,000 clones, roughly 84% of them singletons. Sequencing used peripheral blood, obtained after recovery from COVID-19. These receptors all come from a human donor who had recovered from COVID-19. Each CDR3 is given without its conserved first and last residue. Size is stated for part of the rows, as once, few or many counts, or as a class when the clone is expanded.

J gene,V gene,clone size,CDR3 length,CDR3 protein
TRBJ1-4,TRBV5-1,.,11,ASSFSGNEKLF
TRBJ2-1,TRBV7-9,few,10,ASSLDGSEQF
TRBJ2-7,TRBV5-5,.,13,ASSSGDRVSYEQY
TRBJ2-7,TRBV6-2/TRBV6-3,.,13,ASSLRGQGIYEQY
TRBJ2-1,TRBV6-5,.,13,ASSRGRISYNEQF
TRBJ1-2,TRBV6-2/TRBV6-3,.,11,ASSAGTGSGYT
TRBJ2-7,TRBV6-5,.,11,ASTQRPDSEQY
TRBJ2-3,TRBV18,.,15,ASSPPSGGRKTDTQY
TRBJ2-2,TRBV19,.,12,ASRIARVGGELF
TRBJ2-1,TRBV28,.,14,ASSFTSGRMTNEQF
TRBJ2-3,TRBV5-6,.,13,ASSLGLAGEDTQY
TRBJ2-5,TRBV3-1/TRBV3-2,.,14,ASSQDGEGYQETQY
TRBJ1-3,TRBV7-2,.,11,ASKTNSGNTIY
TRBJ1-2,TRBV3-1/TRBV3-2,.,13,ASSQGPAKDYGYT
TRBJ2-7,TRBV9,.,13,ASSVAAGAPYEQY
TRBJ2-7,TRBV9,.,13,ASSAEGQGAYEQY
TRBJ1-2,TRBV4-2,.,11,ASSPGRGLGYT
TRBJ1-4,TRBV7-2,once,14,ASSSTGTGTNEKLF
TRBJ2-7,TRBV3-1/TRBV3-2,.,13,ASSQGLAGGVGLY
TRBJ2-2,TRBV28,.,19,ASSGTTSLAGPGPNTGELF
TRBJ2-2,TRBV11-1,.,12,ASIGGQNTGELF
TRBJ2-1,TRBV27,.,14,ASSPLAGVSWAEQF
TRBJ1-2,TRBV3-1/TRBV3-2,.,11,ASSRGPGGGYT
TRBJ2-6,TRBV3-1/TRBV3-2,.,14,ASSSYRASGANVLT
TRBJ2-7,TRBV6-2/TRBV6-3,.,14,ASSPAGTSGTYEQY
TRBJ1-1,TRBV19,.,12,ASSLGQGNTEAF
TRBJ2-5,TRBV19,.,12,ASSTGPWLETQY
TRBJ1-2,TRBV6-1,.,12,ASSEAQENYGYT
TRBJ1-1,TRBV3-1/TRBV3-2,once,15,ASSHFLGKGMNTEAF
TRBJ2-3,TRBV24-1,.,16,ATSDFAGASSSGDTQY